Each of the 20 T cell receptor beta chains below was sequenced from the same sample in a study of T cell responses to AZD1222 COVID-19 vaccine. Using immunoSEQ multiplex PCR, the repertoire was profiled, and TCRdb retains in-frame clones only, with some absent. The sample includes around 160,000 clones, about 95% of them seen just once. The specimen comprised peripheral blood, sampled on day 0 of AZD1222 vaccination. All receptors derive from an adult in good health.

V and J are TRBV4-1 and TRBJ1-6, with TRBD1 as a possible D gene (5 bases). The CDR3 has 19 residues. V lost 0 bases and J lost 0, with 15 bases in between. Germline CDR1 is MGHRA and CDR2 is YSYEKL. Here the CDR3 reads CASSQDPPAGTSYNSPLHF. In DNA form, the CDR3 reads TGCGCCAGCAGCCAAGATCCCCCCGCCGGGACCTCCTATAATTCACCCCTCCACTTT.

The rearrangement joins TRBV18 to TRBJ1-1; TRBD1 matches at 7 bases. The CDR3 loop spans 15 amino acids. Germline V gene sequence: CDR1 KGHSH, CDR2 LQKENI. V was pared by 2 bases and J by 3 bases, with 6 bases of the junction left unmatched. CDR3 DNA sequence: TGTGCCAGCTCACCAAGGGACAGAACGTACACTGAAGCTTTCTTT. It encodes CASSPRDRTYTEAFF.

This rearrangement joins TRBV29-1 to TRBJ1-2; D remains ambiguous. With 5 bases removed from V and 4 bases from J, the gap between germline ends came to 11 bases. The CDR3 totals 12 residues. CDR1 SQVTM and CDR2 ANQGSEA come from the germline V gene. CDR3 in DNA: TGCAGCGTTAACGAGTATTCCTATGGCTACACCTTC. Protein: CSVNEYSYGYTF.

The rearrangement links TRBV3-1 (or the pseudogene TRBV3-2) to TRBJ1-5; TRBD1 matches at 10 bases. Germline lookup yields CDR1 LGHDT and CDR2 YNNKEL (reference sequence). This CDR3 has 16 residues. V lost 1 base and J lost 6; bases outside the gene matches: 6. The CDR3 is CASSQGGGQGTQPQHF. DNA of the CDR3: TGTGCCAGCAGCCAAGGAGGGGGACAGGGGACTCAGCCCCAGCATTTT.

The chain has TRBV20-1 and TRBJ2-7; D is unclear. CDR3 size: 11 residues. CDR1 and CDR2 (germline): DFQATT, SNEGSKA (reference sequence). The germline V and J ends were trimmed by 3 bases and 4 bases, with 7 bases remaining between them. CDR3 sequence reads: CSARLAYEQYF. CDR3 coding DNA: TGCAGTGCTAGGCTCGCTTACGAGCAGTACTTC.

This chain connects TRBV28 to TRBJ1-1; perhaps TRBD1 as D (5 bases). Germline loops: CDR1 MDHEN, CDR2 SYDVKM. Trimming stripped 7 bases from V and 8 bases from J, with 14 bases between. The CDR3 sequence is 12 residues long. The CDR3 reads CASTMLNREAFF. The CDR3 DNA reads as TGTGCCAGCACAATGCTGAACAGGGAAGCTTTCTTT.

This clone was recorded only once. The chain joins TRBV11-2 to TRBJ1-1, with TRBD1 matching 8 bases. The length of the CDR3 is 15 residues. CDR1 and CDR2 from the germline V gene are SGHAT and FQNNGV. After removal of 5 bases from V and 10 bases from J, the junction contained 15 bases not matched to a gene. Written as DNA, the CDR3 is TGTGCCAGCAGCCCTCGGGACAGGCGGCCCGGAGTAGCTTTCTTT. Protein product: CASSPRDRRPGVAFF. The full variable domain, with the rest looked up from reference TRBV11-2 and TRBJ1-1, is EAGVAQSPRYKIIEKRQSVAFWCNPISGHATLYWYQQILGQGPKLLIQFQNNGVVDDSQLPKDRFSAERLKGVDSTLKIQPAKLEDSAVYLCASSPRDRRPGVAFFGQGTRLTVV.

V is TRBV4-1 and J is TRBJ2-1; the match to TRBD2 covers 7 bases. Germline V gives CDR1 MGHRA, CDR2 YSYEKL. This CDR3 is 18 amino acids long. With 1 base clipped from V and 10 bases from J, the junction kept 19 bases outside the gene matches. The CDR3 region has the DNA TGCGCCAGCAGCCAAGTGGCCCTGGGCGGGAGTACAATATGGGAGCAGTTCTTC. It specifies CASSQVALGGSTIWEQFF.

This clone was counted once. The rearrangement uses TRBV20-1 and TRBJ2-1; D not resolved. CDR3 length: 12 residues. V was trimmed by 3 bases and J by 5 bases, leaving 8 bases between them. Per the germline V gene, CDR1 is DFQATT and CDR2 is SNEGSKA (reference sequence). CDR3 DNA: TGCAGTGCTAGTTACGTCAACAATGAGCAGTTCTTC. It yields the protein CSASYVNNEQFF.

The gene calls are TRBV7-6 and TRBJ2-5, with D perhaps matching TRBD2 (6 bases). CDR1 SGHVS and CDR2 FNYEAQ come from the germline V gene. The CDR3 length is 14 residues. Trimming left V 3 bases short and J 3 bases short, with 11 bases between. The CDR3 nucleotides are TGTGCCAGCAGCTTCTTTAGCGGAAAAGAGACCCAGTACTTC. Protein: CASSFFSGKETQYF.

The CDR3, as DNA: TGTGCCAGCAGTCAATCCGGTGCGGGGCAACTTAGTCGGGAAGCTTTCTTT. This encodes CASSQSGAGQLSREAFF. V is TRBV5-5 and J is TRBJ1-1; the D gene is possibly TRBD1 (5 bases). The CDR3 is made up of 17 amino acids. The V and J ends lost 5 bases and 8 bases respectively, with 28 bases between them. The V gene's germline CDR1 is SGHKS and CDR2 YYEKEE (reference sequence).

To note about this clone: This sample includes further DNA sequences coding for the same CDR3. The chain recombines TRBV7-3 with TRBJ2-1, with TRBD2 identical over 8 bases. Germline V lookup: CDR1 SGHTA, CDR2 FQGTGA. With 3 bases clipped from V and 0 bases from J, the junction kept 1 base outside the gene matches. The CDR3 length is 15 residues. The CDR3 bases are TGTGCCAGCAGCTTCAGCGGGAGCTCCTACAATGAGCAGTTCTTC. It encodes CASSFSGSSYNEQFF.

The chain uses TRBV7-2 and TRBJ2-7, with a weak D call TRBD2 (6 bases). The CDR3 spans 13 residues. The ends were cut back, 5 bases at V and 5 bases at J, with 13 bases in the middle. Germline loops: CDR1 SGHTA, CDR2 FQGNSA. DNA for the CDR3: TGTGCCAGCAGCCCCCCGGGGGTCCACGAGCAGTACTTC. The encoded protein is CASSPPGVHEQYF.

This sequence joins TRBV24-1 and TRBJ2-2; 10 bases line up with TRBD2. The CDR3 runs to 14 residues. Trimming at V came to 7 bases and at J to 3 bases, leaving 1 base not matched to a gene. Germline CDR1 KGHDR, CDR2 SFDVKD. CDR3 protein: CATRGTSDTGELFF. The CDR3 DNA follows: TGTGCCACCAGGGGGACTAGCGACACCGGGGAGCTGTTTTTT.

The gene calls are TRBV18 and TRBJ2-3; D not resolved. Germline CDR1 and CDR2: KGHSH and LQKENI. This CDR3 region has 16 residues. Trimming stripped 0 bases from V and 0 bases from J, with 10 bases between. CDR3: CASSPPQDPSTDTQYF. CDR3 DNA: TGTGCCAGCTCACCACCCCAGGACCCTAGCACAGATACGCAGTATTTT.

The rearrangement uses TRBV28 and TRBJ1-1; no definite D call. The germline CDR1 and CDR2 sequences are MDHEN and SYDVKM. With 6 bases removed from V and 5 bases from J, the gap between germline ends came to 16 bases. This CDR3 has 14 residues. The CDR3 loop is CASSRLTKWTEAFF. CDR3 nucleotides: TGTGCCAGCAGCCGACTCACGAAATGGACTGAAGCTTTCTTT.

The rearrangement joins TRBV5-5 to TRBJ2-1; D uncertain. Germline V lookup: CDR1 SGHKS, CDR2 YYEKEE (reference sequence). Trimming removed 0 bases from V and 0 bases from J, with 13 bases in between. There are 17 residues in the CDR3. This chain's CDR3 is CASSLALQAYSYNEQFF. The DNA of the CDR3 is TGTGCCAGCAGCTTGGCCCTCCAGGCATACTCCTACAATGAGCAGTTCTTC.

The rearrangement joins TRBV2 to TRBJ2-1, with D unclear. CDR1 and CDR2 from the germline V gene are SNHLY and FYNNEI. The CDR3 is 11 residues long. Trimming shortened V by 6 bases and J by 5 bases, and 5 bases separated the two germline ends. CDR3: CASRENNEQFF. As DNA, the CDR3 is TGTGCCAGCAGGGAAAACAATGAGCAGTTCTTC.

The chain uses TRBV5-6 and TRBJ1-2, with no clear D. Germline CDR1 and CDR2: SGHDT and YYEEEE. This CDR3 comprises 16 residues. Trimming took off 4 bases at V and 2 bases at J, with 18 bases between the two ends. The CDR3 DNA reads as TGTGCCAGCAGCCTCCCGGTCGACCTACTAAACTATGGCTACACCTTC. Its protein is CASSLPVDLLNYGYTF.

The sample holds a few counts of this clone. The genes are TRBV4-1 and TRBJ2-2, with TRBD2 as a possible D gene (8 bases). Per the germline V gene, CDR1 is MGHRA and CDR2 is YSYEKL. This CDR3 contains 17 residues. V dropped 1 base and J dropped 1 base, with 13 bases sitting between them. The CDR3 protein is CASSQAGGLVNTGELFF. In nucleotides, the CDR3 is TGCGCCAGCAGCCAAGCAGGGGGACTAGTGAACACCGGGGAGCTGTTTTTT.